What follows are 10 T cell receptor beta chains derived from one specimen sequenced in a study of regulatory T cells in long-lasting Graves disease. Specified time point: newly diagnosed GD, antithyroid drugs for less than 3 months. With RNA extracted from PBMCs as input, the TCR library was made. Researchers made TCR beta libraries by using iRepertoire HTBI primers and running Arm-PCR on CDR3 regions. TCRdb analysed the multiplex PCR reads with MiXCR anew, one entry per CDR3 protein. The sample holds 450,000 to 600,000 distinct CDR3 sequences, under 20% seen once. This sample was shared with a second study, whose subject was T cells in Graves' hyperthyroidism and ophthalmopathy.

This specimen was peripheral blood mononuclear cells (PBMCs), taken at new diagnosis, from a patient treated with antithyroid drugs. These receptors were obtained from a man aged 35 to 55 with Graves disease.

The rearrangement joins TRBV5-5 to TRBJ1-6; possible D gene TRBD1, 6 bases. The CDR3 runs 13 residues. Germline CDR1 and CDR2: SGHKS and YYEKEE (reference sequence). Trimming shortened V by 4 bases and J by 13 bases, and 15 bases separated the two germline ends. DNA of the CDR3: TGTGCCAGCAGCCGACAGGACATTAGTCCCCTCCACTTT. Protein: CASSRQDISPLHF. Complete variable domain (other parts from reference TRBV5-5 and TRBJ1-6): DAGVTQSPTHLIKTRGQQVTLRCSPISGHKSVSWYQQVLGQGPQFIFQYYEKEERGRGNFPDRFSARQFPNYSSELNVNALLLGDSALYLCASSRQDISPLHFGNGTRLTVT.

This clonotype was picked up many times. DNA of the CDR3: TGCGCCAGCAGCTCCCTCTCTGGGGCCGGGGAGCTGTTTTTT. Translation gives CASSSLSGAGELFF. The chain is built from TRBV5-1 and TRBJ2-2, with D unresolved. The germline V and J ends were trimmed by 3 bases and 6 bases, with 12 bases remaining between them. CDR3 length: 14 residues. CDR1 is SGHRS and CDR2 is YFSETQ in the germline V gene.

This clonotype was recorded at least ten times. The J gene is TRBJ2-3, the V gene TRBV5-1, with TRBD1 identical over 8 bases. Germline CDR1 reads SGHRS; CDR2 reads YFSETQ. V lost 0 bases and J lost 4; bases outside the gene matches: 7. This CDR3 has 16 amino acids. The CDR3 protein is CASSLVGRGQSDTQYF. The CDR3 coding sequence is TGCGCCAGCAGCTTGGTGGGCAGGGGGCAGTCAGATACGCAGTATTTT.

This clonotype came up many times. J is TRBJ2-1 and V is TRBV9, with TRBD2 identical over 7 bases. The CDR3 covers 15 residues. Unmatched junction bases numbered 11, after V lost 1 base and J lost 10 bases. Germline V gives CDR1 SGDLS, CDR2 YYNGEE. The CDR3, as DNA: TGTGCCAGCAGCGTAAGTGGGGGGAGGGAAAGAGAGCAGTTCTTC. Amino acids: CASSVSGGREREQFF. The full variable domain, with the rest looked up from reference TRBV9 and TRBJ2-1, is DSGVTQTPKHLITATGQRVTLRCSPRSGDLSVYWYQQSLDQGLQFLIQYYNGEERAKGNILERFSAQQFPDLHSELNLSSLELGDSALYFCASSVSGGREREQFFGPGTRLTVL.

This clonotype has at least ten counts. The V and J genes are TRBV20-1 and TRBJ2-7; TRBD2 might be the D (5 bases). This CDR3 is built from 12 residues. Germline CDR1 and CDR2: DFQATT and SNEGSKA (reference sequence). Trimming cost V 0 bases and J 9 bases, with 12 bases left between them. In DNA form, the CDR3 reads TGCAGTGCTAGAGACATAGCAGAGGGGCAGTACTTC. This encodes CSARDIAEGQYF.

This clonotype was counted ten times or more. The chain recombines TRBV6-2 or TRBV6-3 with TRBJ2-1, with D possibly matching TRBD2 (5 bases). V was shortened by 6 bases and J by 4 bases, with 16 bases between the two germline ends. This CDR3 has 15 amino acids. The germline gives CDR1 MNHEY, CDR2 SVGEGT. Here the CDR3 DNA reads TGTGCCAGCAGACTCATCACGGGAAGATACAATGAGCAGTTCTTC. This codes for CASRLITGRYNEQFF.

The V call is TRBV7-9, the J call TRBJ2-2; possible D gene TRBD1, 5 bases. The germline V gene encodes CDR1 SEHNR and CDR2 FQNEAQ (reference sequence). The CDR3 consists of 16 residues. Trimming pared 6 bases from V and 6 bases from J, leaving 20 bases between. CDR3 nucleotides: TGTGCCAGCAGATCAAGGACCTCAGGGTTTGCCGGGGAGCTGTTTTTT. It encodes CASRSRTSGFAGELFF.

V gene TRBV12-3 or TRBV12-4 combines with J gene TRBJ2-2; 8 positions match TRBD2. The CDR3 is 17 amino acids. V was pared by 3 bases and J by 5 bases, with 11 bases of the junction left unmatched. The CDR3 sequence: CASSFMSGSPWTGELFF. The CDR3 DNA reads TGTGCCAGCAGTTTCATGAGCGGGAGCCCGTGGACCGGGGAGCTGTTTTTT.

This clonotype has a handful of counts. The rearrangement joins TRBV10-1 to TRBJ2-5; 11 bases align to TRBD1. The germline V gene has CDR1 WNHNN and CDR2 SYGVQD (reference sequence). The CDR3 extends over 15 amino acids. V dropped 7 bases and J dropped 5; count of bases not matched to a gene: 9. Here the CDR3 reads CASNGQGAPLETQYF. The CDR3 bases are TGCGCCAGCAATGGACAGGGGGCGCCGTTGGAGACCCAGTACTTC.

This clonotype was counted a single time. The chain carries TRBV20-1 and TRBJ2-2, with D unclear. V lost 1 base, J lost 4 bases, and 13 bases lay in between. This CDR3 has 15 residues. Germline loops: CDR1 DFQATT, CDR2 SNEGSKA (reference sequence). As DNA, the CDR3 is TGCAGTGCTAGAGCCCAGCACAAGAGCACCGGGGAGCTGTTTTTT. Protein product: CSARAQHKSTGELFF.